This paragraph reports one T cell receptor (beta chain). Its specificity is not known. This CDR3 has 12 amino acids. Germline V gene data show CDR1 as SGDLS and CDR2 as YYNGEE. V was cut by 4 bases and J by 6 bases, with 10 bases left in between. cDNA prepared by RNA extraction and subsequent reverse transcription served as the template for sequencing. Assay used: immunoSEQ multiplex PCR; TCRdb lists only in-frame clones, some missing. The sample lists 25,000 or so clones; 50% to 55% were seen once. This record comes from a study of CD8+ T cells in alopecia areata. Points from the study as a whole: More clonal than normal scalp was lesional scalp, particularly alopecia totalis/universalis.

This chain joins TRBV9 and TRBJ1-2; no firm D call. Material for sequencing was NKG2D-high CD8+ T cells sorted from blood. This receptor was identified in a human donor with alopecia areata. The CDR3 sequence is CASSSGEHGYTF. The CDR3 DNA sequence: TGTGCCAGCAGCAGCGGGGAGCATGGCTACACCTTC.